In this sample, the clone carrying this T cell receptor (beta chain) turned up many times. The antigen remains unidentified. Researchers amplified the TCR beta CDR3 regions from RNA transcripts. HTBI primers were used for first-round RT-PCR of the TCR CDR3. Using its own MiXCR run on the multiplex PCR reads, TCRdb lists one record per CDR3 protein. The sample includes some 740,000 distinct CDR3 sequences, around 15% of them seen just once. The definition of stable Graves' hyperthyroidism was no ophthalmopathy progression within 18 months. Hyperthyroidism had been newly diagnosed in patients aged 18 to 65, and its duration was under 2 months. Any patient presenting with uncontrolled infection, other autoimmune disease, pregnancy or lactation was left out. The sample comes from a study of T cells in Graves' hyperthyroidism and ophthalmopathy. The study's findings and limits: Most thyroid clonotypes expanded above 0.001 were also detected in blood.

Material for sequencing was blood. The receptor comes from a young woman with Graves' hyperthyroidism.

CDR3 in amino acids: CASFHGETQYF. CDR3 DNA sequence: TGTGCCAGCTTTCATGGGGAGACCCAGTACTTC. The J gene is TRBJ2-5, the V gene TRBV27; D unresolved. CDR3 size: 11 residues. Trimming cost V 8 bases and J 5 bases, with 9 bases left between them. The germline CDR1 and CDR2 sequences are MNHEY and SMNVEV (reference sequence).